The source of this T cell receptor (beta chain) is a study of human T cells and chemical hapten exposure. The overall study: Small volume differences among pooled libraries mainly caused per-sample TCR yield variation. Whole-study results and caveats: No alteration of TCRs above 1 in 1000 frequency was seen with DPC sensitization.

Individual cDNA molecules each carried unique molecular identifiers attached by the library. Using its own MiXCR run on the RACE reads, TCRdb lists one record per CDR3 protein. In the table there are over 100,000 distinct CDR3 sequences, roughly 9.5% of which are singletons. This clonotype was counted only a few times. Its antigen remains unknown. The V gene end was trimmed by 5 bases and the J gene end by 7 bases; junction bases not matched to a gene: 11. Germline V gene lookup returns CDR1 SNHLY and CDR2 FYNNEI. The CDR3 spans 15 residues. Time point given: healthy volunteer bleed at 2 weeks. Unfractionated whole blood yielded the extracted total RNA.

The chain carries TRBV2 and TRBJ2-1, with 7 bases aligning to TRBD2. This receptor was obtained from a male donor in good health. Some clones in this sample may be carry-over from other donors' samples. The sample taken for sequencing was whole blood. Here the CDR3 DNA reads TGTGCCAGCAGTCCCGTAGCGGGTGGGTTGAATGAGCAGTTCTTC. Its protein product is CASSPVAGGLNEQFF.